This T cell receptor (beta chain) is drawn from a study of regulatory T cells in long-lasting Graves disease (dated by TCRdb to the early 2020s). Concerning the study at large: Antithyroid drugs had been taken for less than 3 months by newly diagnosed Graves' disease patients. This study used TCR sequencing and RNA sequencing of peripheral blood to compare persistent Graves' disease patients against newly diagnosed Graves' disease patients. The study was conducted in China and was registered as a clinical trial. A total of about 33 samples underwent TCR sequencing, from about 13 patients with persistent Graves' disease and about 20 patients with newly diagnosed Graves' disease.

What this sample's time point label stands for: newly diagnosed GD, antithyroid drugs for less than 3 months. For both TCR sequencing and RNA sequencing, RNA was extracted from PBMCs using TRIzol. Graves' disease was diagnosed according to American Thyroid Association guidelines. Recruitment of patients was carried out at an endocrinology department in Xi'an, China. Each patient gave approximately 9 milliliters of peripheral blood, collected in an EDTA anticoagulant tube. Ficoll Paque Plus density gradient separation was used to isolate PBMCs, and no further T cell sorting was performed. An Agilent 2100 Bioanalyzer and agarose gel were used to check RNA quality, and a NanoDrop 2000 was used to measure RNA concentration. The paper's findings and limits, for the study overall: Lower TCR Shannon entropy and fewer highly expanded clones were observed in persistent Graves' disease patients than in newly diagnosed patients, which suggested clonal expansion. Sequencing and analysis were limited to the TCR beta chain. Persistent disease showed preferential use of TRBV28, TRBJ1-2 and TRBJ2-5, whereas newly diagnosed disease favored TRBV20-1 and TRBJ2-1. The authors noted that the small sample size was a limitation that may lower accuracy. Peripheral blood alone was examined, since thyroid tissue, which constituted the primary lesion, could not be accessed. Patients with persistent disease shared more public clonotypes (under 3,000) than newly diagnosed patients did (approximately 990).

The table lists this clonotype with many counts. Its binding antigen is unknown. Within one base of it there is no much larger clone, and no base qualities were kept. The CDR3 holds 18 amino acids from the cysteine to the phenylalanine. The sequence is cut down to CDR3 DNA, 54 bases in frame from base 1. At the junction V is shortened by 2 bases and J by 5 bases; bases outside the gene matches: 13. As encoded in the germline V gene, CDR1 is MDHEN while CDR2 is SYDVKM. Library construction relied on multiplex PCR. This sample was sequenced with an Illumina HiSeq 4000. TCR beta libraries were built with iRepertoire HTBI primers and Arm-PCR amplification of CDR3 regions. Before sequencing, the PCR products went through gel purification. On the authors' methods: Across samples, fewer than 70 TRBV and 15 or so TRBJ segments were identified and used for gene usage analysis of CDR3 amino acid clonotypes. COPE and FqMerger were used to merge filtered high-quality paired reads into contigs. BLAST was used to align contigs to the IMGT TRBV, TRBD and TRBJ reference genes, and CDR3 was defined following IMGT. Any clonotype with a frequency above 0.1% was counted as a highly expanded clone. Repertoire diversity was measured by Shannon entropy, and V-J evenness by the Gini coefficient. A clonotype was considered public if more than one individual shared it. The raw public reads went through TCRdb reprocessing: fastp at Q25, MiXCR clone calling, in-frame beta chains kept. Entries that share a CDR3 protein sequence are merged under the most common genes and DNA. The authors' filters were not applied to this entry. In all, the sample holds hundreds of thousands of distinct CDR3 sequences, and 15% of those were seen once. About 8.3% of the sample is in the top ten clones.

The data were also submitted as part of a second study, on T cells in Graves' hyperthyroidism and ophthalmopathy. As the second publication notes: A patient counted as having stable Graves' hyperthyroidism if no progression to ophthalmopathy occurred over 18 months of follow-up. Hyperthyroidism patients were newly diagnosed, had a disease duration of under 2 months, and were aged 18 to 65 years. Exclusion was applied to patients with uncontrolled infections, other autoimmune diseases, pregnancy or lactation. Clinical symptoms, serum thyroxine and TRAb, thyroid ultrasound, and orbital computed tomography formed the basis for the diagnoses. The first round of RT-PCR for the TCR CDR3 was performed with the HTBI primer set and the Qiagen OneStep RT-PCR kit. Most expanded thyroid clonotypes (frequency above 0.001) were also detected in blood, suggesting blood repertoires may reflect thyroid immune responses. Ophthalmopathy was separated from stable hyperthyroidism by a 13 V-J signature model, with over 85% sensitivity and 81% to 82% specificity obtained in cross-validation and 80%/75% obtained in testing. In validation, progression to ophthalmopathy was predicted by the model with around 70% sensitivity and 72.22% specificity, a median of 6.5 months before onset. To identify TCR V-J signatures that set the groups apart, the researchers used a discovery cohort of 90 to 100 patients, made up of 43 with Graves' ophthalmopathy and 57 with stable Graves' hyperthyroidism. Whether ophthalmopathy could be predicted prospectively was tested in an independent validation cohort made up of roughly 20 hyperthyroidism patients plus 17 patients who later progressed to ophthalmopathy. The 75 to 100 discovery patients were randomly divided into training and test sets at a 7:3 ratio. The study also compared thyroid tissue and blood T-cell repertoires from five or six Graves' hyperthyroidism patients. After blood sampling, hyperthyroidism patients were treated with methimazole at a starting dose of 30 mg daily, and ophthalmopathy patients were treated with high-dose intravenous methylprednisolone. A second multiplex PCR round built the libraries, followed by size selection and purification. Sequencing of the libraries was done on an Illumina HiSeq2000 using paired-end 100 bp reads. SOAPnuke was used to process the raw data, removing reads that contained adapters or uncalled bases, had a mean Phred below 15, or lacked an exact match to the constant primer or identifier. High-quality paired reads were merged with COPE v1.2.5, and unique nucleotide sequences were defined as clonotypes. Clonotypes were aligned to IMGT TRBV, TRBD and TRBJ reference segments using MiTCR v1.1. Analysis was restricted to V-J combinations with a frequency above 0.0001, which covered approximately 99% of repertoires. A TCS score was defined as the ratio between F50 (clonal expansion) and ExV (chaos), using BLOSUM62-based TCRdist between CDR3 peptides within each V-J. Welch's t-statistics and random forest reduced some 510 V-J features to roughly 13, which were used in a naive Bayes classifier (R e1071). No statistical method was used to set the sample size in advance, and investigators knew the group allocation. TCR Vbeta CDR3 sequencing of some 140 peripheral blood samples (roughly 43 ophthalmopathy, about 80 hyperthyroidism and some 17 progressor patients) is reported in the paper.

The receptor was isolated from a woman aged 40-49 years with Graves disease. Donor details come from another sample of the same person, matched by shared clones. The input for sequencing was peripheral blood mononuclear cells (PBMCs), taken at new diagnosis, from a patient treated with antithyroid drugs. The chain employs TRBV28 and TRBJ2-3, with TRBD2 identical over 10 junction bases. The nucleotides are TGTGCCAGCAGTTTAATCAAAAGCGGGAGGGCCTGGAGAGATACGCAGTATTTT. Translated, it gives CASSLIKSGRAWRDTQYF.